The rows below give T cell receptor beta chains drawn from one sample of a study of cytomegalovirus exposure and HLA in healthy donors. The method was immunoSEQ multiplex PCR; TCRdb's version includes in-frame clones alone and lacks a portion of them. The sample has around 140,000 clones; 70% to 85% are singletons. The sample taken for sequencing was PBMCs. The receptors derive from a woman aged 40 to 50 in good health and CMV-seronegative. The CDR3 runs from the conserved cysteine through the conserved F or W. Fields, in order: CDR3 protein, CDR3 DNA, J gene, D gene, V gene. A D gene is named only where the DNA matches it firmly.

CDR3: CASGQSSGANVLTF; DNA: TGTGCCAGCGGACAGAGCTCTGGGGCCAACGTCCTGACTTTC; J: TRBJ2-6; D: -; V: TRBV2
CDR3: CASSQGGESRAQPQHF; DNA: TGTGCCAGCAGCCAAGGAGGCGAGAGCCGTGCTCAGCCCCAGCATTTT; J: TRBJ1-5; D: -; V: TRBV4-2
CDR3: CASSITGLYAYEQYF; DNA: TGTGCCAGTAGTATAACCGGTCTTTACGCTTACGAGCAGTACTTC; J: TRBJ2-7; D: -; V: TRBV19
CDR3: CASSSGGSSYEQYF; DNA: TGTGCCAGCAGTTCCGGCGGGAGCTCCTACGAGCAGTACTTC; J: TRBJ2-7; D: TRBD2; V: TRBV28
CDR3: CASRTGLQPQHF; DNA: TGTGCCAGCAGAACAGGTCTTCAGCCCCAGCATTTT; J: TRBJ1-5; D: -; V: TRBV27
CDR3: CASRVRQVNYGYTF; DNA: TGTGCCAGCAGGGTACGACAGGTTAACTATGGCTACACCTTC; J: TRBJ1-2; D: -; V: TRBV6-5
CDR3: CASSLLVAGPNNEQFF; DNA: TGCGCCAGCAGCTTGCTTGTAGCGGGACCCAACAATGAGCAGTTCTTC; J: TRBJ2-1; D: TRBD2; V: TRBV5-1
CDR3: CASSLTFAIYGYTF; DNA: TGTGCCAGCAGCTTAACATTTGCAATCTATGGCTACACCTTC; J: TRBJ1-2; D: -; V: TRBV7-9
CDR3: CASSPLRAGVQYF; DNA: TGTGCCAGCTCACCCCTGAGGGCGGGGGTCCAGTACTTC; J: TRBJ2-7; D: TRBD2; V: TRBV18
CDR3: CASSGVAGGEQFF; DNA: TGTGCCAGCAGTGGAGTAGCGGGGGGGGAACAGTTCTTC; J: TRBJ2-1; D: TRBD2; V: TRBV2